The sequence of this T cell receptor (beta chain) was determined in a study of control samples from healthy donors and cancer patients. Only in-frame clones appear in the TCRdb table, and some are missing; sequencing was by immunoSEQ multiplex PCR. The sample consists of around 80,000 clones, about 94% of them appearing once. The CDR3 extends over 15 amino acids. Trimming stripped 3 bases from V and 6 bases from J, with 15 bases between. CDR1 and CDR2 (germline): LGHDT, YNNKEL (reference sequence). The source of this sequence is a woman in her 30s in good health. The chain links TRBV3-1 (or the pseudogene TRBV3-2) to TRBJ1-3, with a tentative D call TRBD1 (5 bases). Sequenced input: blood. The CDR3 reads CASSQRHRSENTIYF. CDR3 DNA: TGTGCCAGCAGCCAGAGGCACAGGAGTGAAAACACCATATATTTT.